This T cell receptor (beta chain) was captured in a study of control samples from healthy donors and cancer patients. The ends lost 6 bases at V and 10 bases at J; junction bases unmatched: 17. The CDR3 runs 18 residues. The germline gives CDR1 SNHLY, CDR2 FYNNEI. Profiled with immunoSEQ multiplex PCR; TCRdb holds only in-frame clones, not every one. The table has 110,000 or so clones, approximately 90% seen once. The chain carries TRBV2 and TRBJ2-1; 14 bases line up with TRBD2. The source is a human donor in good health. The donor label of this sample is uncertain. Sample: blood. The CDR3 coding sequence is TGTGCCAGCAGACGACGCCGGACTAGCGGGGGGCTTAATGAAGAGCAGTTCTTC. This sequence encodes CASRRRRTSGGLNEEQFF. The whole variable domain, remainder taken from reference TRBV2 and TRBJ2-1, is EPEVTQTPSHQVTQMGQEVILRCVPISNHLYFYWYRQILGQKVEFLVSFYNNEISEKSEIFDDQFSVERPDGSNFTLKIRSTKLEDSAMYFCASRRRRTSGGLNEEQFFGPGTRLTVL.